Each of the 12 T cell receptor beta chains below was sequenced from the same sample in a study of technical replicates of blood from a handful of donors. Clones were read by immunoSEQ multiplex PCR, and TCRdb kept only the in-frame ones, dropping some. This repertoire shows fewer than 90,000 clones, 85% to 95% found once; its top ten account for about 0.39%. The sequenced sample consisted of T cells isolated from PBMCs. These receptors originate from a human donor in good health.

The chain links TRBV29-1 to TRBJ2-1; 7 bases are a match to TRBD2. The length of the CDR3 is 16 residues. In germline, CDR1 is SQVTM, CDR2 ANQGSEA. The V and J ends lost 2 bases and 6 bases, in that order; junction bases with no gene match: 13. The chain's CDR3 is CSVEIFGLGDFNEQFF. The DNA of the CDR3 is TGCAGCGTTGAAATCTTCGGACTAGGAGATTTCAATGAGCAGTTCTTC.

The V call is TRBV29-1, the J call TRBJ1-1; a possible D gene is TRBD1 (6 bases). V gave up 4 bases and J gave up 5 bases, with 20 bases separating them. This CDR3 has 15 amino acids. In germline, CDR1 is SQVTM, CDR2 ANQGSEA. The CDR3 coding sequence is TGCAGCGTTGTCCTATTGGGTGGAAGGGGGACTGAAGCTTTCTTT. Protein sequence: CSVVLLGGRGTEAFF. Looking up the rest from reference TRBV29-1 and TRBJ1-1 gives the full variable domain: SAVISQKPSRDICQRGTSLTIQCQVDSQVTMMFWYRQQPGQSLTLIATANQGSEATYESGFVIDKFPISRPNLTFSTLTVSNMSPEDSSIYLCSVVLLGGRGTEAFFGQGTRLTVV.

V is TRBV9 and J is TRBJ1-2; no clear D. The V end was cut by 3 bases, the J end by 5 bases, with 20 bases between. Germline CDR1 and CDR2: SGDLS and YYNGEE. CDR3 length: 16 amino acids. The CDR3 reads CASSGRGIMVDYGYTF. CDR3 in DNA: TGTGCCAGCAGCGGGCGCGGGATCATGGTAGATTATGGCTACACCTTC. Looking up the rest from reference TRBV9 and TRBJ1-2 gives the full variable domain: DSGVTQTPKHLITATGQRVTLRCSPRSGDLSVYWYQQSLDQGLQFLIQYYNGEERAKGNILERFSAQQFPDLHSELNLSSLELGDSALYFCASSGRGIMVDYGYTFGSGTRLTVV.

This chain links TRBV5-1 with TRBJ1-1; 8 nucleotides agree with TRBD1. The germline CDR1 and CDR2 sequences are SGHRS and YFSETQ. The CDR3 length is 16 residues. Trimming removed 0 bases from V and 4 bases from J; junction bases left unmatched: 8. CDR3 region: CASSLAAGGRGTEAFF. The CDR3 nucleotides read TGCGCCAGCAGCTTGGCTGCAGGGGGCAGAGGCACTGAAGCTTTCTTT.

The V gene is TRBV28, the J gene TRBJ2-2, with D possibly being TRBD1 (5 bases). The CDR3 consists of 13 residues. The germline gives CDR1 MDHEN, CDR2 SYDVKM. Deletions cut 11 bases from V and 3 bases from J, with 13 bases between. The DNA for the CDR3 is TGTGCCTCGATTAGGGGTGACACCGGGGAGCTGTTTTTT. Translating gives CASIRGDTGELFF.

V and J are TRBV9 and TRBJ2-7; D is uncertain. The CDR3 length is 15 residues. Trimming left V 0 bases short and J 2 bases short, with 12 bases between. CDR1 SGDLS and CDR2 YYNGEE come from the germline V gene. The CDR3 DNA reads as TGTGCCAGCAGCGTAGGCGCAGGATGGGCCTACGAGCAGTACTTC. Protein sequence: CASSVGAGWAYEQYF.

The CDR3 loop is CASSSRLGPSYNEQFF. The DNA for the CDR3 is TGTGCCAGCAGCTCCCGGCTGGGGCCTTCCTACAATGAGCAGTTCTTC. The V and J genes are TRBV7-2 and TRBJ2-1; TRBD1 might be the D (5 bases). Per germline, CDR1 SGHTA and CDR2 FQGNSA. This CDR3 comprises 16 residues. The germline V and J ends were trimmed by 4 bases and 1 base, with 14 bases remaining between them.

The V and J genes are TRBV9 and TRBJ2-1; 10 bases line up with TRBD2. From germline, CDR1 is SGDLS and CDR2 YYNGEE. The V segment lost 4 bases and the J segment 8 bases; nucleotides outside the gene matches: 12. The CDR3 is 16 amino acids. The CDR3 sequence is CASSSQAGGPLDEQFF. For the CDR3, the DNA is TGTGCCAGCAGCTCACAAGCGGGAGGGCCTCTAGATGAGCAGTTCTTC.

V and J are TRBV29-1 and TRBJ2-1, with 7 bases matching TRBD2. Germline CDR1 is SQVTM and CDR2 is ANQGSEA. V dropped 4 bases and J dropped 6; count of bases not matched to a gene: 12. The CDR3 totals 15 residues. The CDR3 nucleotides read TGCAGCGTTGTTGCGGGAGTCGTCGGGTCCAATGAGCAGTTCTTC. Amino acid sequence: CSVVAGVVGSNEQFF.

The rearrangement joins TRBV28 to TRBJ2-1; tentatively, D is TRBD1 (6 bases). CDR3 length: 14 residues. Germline CDR1 MDHEN, CDR2 SYDVKM. The V and J ends lost 4 bases and 4 bases respectively, with 11 bases between them. CDR3 DNA sequence: TGTGCCAGCAGTTCCTGGACAGCTTACAATGAGCAGTTCTTC. Translated: CASSSWTAYNEQFF.

The chain recombines TRBV28 with TRBJ1-4; possible D gene TRBD1, 6 bases. Deletions cut 6 bases from V and 10 bases from J, with 18 bases between. The CDR3 has 14 amino acids. The germline gives CDR1 MDHEN, CDR2 SYDVKM. CDR3: CASRPTGFGRKLFF. The CDR3 DNA is TGTGCCAGCAGACCTACAGGGTTCGGAAGAAAACTGTTTTTT. The whole variable domain, filled in from reference TRBV28 and TRBJ1-4, reads DVKVTQSSRYLVKRTGEKVFLECVQDMDHENMFWYRQDPGLGLRLIYFSYDVKMKEKGDIPEGYSVSREKKERFSLILESASTNQTSMYLCASRPTGFGRKLFFGSGTQLSVL.

The rearrangement joins TRBV15 to TRBJ2-1, with TRBD1 matching 7 bases. Germline V gives CDR1 LNHNV, CDR2 YYDKDF (reference sequence). There are 17 residues in the CDR3. V shed 0 bases, J shed 5 bases, and the junction held 10 bases outside the gene matches. The CDR3 protein is CATSRDPRDSDDNEQFF. In DNA, the CDR3 is TGTGCCACCAGCAGAGATCCCCGGGACAGCGACGACAATGAGCAGTTCTTC.